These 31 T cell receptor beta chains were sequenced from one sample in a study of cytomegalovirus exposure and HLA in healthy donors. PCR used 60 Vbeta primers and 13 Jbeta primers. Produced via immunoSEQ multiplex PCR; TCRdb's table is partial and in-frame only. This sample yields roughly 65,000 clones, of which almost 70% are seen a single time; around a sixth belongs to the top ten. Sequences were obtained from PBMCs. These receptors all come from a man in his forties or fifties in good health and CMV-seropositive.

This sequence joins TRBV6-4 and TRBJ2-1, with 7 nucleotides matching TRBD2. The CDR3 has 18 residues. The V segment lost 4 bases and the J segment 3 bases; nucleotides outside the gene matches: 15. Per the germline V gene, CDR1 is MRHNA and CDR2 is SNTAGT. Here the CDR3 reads CASSAQASGKDYYNEQFF. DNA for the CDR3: TGTGCCAGCAGTGCGCAGGCTAGCGGCAAAGACTACTACAATGAGCAGTTCTTC.

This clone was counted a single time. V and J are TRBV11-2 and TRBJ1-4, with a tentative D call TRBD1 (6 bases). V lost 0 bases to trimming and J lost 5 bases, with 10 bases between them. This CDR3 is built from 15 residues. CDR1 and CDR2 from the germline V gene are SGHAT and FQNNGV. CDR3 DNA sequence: TGTGCCAGCAGCTTAGACGGGAGGGGGAATGAAAAACTGTTTTTT. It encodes CASSLDGRGNEKLFF.

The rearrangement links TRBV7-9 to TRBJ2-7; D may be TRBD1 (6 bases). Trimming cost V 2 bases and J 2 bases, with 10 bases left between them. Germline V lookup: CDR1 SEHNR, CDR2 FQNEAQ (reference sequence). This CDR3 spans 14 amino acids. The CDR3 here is CASSLLGTTYEQYF. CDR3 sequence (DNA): TGTGCCAGCAGCTTACTCGGGACAACCTACGAGCAGTACTTC.

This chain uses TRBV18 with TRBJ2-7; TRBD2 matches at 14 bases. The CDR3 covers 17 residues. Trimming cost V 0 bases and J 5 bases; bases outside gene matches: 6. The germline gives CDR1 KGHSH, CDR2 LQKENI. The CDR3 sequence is CASSPPETSGRVDEQYF. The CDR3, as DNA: TGTGCCAGCTCACCACCCGAGACTAGCGGGAGGGTTGACGAGCAGTACTTC.

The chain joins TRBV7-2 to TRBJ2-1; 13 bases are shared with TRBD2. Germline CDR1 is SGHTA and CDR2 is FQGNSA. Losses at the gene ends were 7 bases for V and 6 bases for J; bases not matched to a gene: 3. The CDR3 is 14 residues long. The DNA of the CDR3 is TGTGCCAGCAAGACTAGCGGGAGGTCCAATGAGCAGTTCTTC. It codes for CASKTSGRSNEQFF.

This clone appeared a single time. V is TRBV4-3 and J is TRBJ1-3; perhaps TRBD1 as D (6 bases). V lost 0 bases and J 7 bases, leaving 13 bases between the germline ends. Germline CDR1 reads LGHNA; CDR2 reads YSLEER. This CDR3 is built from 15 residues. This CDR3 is CASSQEARGGNTIYF. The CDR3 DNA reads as TGCGCCAGCAGCCAAGAAGCGAGGGGGGGCAACACCATATATTTT.

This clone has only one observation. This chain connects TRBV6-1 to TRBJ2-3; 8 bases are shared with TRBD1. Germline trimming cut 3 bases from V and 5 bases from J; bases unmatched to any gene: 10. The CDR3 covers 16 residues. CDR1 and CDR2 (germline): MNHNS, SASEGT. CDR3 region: CASSDLAGGWQDTQYF. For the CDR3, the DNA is TGTGCCAGCAGTGACCTAGCAGGGGGCTGGCAAGATACGCAGTATTTT.

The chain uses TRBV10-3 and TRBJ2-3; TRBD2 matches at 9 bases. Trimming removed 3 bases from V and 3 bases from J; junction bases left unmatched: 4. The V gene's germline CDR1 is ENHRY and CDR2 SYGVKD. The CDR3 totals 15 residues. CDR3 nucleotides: TGTGCCATCAGTGATCCCAGCGGGAGGACAGATACGCAGTATTTT. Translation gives CAISDPSGRTDTQYF.

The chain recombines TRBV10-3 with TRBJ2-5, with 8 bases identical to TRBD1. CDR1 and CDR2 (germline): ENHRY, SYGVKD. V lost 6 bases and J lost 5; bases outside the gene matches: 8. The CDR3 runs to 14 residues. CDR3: CAIRGTGLGETQYF. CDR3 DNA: TGTGCCATCAGAGGGACAGGTCTGGGGGAGACCCAGTACTTC.

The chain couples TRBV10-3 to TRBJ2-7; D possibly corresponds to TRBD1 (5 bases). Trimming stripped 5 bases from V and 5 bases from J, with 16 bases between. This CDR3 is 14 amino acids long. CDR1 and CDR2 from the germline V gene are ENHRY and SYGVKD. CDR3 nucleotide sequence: TGTGCCATCAGTCACCAATCGACAGAGAACGAGCAGTACTTC. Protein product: CAISHQSTENEQYF.

The CDR3 region is CASGLRTGEQYF. The CDR3 nucleotides are TGTGCTAGTGGTTTGCGGACAGGCGAGCAGTACTTC. The V call is TRBV12-5, the J call TRBJ2-7; 7 nucleotides agree with TRBD1. Per the germline V gene, CDR1 is LGHNT and CDR2 is FRNRAP. V lost 2 bases to trimming and J lost 6 bases; unmatched junction nucleotides: 1. CDR3 length: 12 amino acids.

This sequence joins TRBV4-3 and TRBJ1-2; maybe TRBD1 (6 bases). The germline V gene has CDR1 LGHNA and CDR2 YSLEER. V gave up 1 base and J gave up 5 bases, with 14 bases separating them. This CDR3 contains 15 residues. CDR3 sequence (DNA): TGCGCCAGCAGCCAAGGAGGGGGGGCTGGGTATGGCTACACCTTC. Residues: CASSQGGGAGYGYTF.

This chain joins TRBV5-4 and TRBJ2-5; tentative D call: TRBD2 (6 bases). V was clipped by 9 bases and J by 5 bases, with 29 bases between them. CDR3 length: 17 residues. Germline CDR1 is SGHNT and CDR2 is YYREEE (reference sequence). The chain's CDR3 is CATQRGMGEGGWETQYF. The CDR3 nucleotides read TGTGCCACCCAGAGGGGTATGGGTGAGGGAGGTTGGGAGACCCAGTACTTC.

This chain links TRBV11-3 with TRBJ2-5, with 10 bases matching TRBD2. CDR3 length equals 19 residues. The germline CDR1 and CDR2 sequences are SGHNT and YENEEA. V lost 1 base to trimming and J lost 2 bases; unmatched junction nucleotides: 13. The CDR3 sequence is CASSLGLTMLAGEQETQYF. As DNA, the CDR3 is TGTGCCAGCAGCTTAGGTCTCACGATGCTAGCGGGGGAACAAGAGACCCAGTACTTC.

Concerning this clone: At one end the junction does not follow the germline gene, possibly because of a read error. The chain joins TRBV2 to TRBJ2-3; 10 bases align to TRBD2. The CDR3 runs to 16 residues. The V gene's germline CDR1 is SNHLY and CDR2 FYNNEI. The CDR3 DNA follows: TGTGTCAGCAGTGGCCCTAGCGGGAGCCCCACAGATACGCAGTATTTT. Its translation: CVSSGPSGSPTDTQYF.

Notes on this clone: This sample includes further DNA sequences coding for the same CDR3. The DNA of the CDR3 is TGTGCCATCAGTGAGCAGGGAGGTGGCTATGGCTACACCTTC. As protein: CAISEQGGGYGYTF. This chain links TRBV10-3 with TRBJ1-2, with D possibly matching TRBD1 (5 bases). V was trimmed by 2 bases and J by 4 bases, leaving 11 bases between them. This CDR3 contains 14 residues. Germline values: CDR1 ENHRY, CDR2 SYGVKD.

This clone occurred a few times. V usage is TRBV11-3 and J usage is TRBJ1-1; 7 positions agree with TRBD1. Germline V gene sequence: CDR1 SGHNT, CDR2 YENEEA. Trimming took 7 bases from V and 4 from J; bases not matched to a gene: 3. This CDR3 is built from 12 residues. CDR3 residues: CASTQGGTEAFF. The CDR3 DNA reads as TGTGCCAGCACCCAGGGGGGCACTGAAGCTTTCTTT.

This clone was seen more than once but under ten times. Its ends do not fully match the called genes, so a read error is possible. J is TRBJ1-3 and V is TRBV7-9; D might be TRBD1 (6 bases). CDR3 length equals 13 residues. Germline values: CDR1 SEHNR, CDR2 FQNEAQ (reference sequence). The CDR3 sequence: CSSQGGSGNTIYF. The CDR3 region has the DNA TGTTCCAGCCAAGGGGGCTCTGGAAACACCATATATTTT.

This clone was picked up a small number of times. Written as DNA, the CDR3 is TGTGCCAGCAGTGAAACAGGGGGTCCCTACAATGAGCAGTTCTTC. Amino acids: CASSETGGPYNEQFF. J is TRBJ2-1 and V is TRBV25-1, with 8 nucleotides matching TRBD1. Trimming at V came to 2 bases and at J to 2 bases, leaving 2 bases not matched to a gene. The CDR3 is 15 amino acids. Germline V CDR1 and CDR2: MGHDK, SYGVNS.

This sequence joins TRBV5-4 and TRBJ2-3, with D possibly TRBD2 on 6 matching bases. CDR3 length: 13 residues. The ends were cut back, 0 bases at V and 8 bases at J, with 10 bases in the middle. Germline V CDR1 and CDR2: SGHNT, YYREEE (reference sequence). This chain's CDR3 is CASSLAGGGTQYF. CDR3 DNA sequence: TGTGCCAGCAGCTTGGCCGGGGGTGGTACGCAGTATTTT.

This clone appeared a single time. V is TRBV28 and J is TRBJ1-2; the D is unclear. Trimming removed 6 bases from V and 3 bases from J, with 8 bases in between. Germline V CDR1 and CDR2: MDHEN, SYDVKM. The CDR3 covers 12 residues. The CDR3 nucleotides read TGTGCCAGCAGCCCTCTATACTATGGCTACACCTTC. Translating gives CASSPLYYGYTF.

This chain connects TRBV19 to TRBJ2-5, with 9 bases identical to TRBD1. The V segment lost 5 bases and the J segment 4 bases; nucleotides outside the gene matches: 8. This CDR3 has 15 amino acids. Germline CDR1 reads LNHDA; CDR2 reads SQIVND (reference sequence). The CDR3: CASSPLTGGAETQYF. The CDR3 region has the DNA TGTGCCAGTAGTCCCCTAACAGGGGGCGCAGAGACCCAGTACTTC.

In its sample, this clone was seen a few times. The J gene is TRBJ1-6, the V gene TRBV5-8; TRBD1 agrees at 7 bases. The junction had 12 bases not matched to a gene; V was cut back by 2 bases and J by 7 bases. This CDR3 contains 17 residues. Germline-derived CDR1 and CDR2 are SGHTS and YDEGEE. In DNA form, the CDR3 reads TGTGCCAGCAGCTTTTATTCTACCGGGACAGTAAATTCACCCCTCCACTTT. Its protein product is CASSFYSTGTVNSPLHF. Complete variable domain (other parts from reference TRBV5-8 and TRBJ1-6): EAGVTQSPTHLIKTRGQQATLRCSPISGHTSVYWYQQALGLGLQFLLWYDEGEERNRGNFPPRFSGRQFPNYSSELNVNALELEDSALYLCASSFYSTGTVNSPLHFGNGTRLTVT.

The CDR3 region is CASSPGTGFATQETQYF. CDR3 nucleotide sequence: TGTGCCAGCAGCCCAGGCACAGGGTTTGCGACCCAAGAGACCCAGTACTTC. The chain is built from TRBV7-9 and TRBJ2-5; perhaps TRBD1 as D (6 bases). V lost 5 bases, J lost 1 base, and 20 bases lay in between. CDR1 SEHNR and CDR2 FQNEAQ come from the germline V gene (reference sequence). This CDR3 is 17 amino acids long.

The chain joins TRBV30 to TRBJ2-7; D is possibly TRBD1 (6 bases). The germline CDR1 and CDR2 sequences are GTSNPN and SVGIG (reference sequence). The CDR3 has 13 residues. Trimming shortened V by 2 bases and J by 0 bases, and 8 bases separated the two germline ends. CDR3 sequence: CAWSSGVSYEQYF. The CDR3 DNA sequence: TGTGCCTGGAGTTCAGGGGTCTCCTACGAGCAGTACTTC.

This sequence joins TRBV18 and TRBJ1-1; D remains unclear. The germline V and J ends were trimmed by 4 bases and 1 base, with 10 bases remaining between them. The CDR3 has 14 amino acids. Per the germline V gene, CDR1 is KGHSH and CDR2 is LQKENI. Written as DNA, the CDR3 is TGTGCCAGCTCACGGGAGAGGACGAACACTGAAGCTTTCTTT. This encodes CASSRERTNTEAFF.

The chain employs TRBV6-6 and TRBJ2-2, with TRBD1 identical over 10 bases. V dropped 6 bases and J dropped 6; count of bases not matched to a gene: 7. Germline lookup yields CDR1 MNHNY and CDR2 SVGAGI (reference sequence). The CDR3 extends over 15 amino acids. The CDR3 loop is CASRPGQGFSGELFF. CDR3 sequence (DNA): TGTGCCAGCAGACCGGGACAGGGGTTTTCCGGGGAGCTGTTTTTT.

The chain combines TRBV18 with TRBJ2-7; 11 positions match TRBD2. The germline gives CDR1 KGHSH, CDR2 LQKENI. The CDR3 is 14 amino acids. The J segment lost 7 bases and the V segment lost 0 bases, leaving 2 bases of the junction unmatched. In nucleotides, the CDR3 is TGTGCCAGCTCACCACCGGGACTAGCGGAGGAGCAGTACTTC. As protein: CASSPPGLAEEQYF.

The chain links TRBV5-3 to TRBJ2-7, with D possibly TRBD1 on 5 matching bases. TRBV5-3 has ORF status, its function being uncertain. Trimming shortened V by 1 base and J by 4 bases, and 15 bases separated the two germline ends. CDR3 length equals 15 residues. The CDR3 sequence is CARSLYSRALYEQYF. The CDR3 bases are TGTGCCAGAAGCTTGTACAGCAGGGCTCTGTACGAGCAGTACTTC.

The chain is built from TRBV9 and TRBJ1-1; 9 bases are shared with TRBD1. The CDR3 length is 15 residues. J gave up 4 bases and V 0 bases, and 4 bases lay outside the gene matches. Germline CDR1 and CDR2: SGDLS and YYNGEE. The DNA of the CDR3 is TGTGCCAGCAGCGTAGACAGGGGGCAGGGCACTGAAGCTTTCTTT. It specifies CASSVDRGQGTEAFF.

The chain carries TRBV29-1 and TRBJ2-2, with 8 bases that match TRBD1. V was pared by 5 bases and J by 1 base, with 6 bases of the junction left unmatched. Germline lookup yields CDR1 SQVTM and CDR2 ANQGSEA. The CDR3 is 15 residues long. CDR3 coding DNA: TGCAGCGTTCCCTCAGGGGGCAAGAACACCGGGGAGCTGTTTTTT. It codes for CSVPSGGKNTGELFF.